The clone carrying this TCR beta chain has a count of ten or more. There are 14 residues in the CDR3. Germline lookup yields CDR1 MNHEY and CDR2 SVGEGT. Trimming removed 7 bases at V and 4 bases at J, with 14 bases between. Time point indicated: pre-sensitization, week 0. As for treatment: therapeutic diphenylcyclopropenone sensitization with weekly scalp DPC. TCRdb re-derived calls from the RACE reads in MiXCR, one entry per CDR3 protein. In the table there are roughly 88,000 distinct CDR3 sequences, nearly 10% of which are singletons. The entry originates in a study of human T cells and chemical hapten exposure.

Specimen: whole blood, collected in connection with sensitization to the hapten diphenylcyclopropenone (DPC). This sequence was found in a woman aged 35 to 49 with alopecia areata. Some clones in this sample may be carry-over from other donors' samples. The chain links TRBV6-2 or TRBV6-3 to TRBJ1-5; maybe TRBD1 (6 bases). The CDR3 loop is CASTTGKWNQPQHF. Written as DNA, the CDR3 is TGTGCCAGCACAACAGGGAAGTGGAATCAGCCCCAGCATTTT.